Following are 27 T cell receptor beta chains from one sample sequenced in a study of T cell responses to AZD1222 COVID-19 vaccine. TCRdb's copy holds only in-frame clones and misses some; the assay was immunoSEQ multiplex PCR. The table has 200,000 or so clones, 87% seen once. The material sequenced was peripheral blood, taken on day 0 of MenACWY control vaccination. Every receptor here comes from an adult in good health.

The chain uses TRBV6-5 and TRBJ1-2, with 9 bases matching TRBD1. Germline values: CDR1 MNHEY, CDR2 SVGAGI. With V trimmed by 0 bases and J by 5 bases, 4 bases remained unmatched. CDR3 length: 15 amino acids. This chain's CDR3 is CASSYSPGTGYGYTF. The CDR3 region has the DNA TGTGCCAGCAGTTACTCCCCCGGGACAGGGTATGGCTACACCTTC.

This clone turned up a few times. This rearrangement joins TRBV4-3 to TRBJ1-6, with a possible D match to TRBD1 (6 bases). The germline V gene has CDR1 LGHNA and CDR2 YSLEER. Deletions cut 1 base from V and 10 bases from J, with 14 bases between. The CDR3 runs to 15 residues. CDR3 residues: CASSQVQGWVSPLHF. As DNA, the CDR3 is TGCGCCAGCAGCCAAGTTCAGGGGTGGGTATCACCCCTCCACTTT.

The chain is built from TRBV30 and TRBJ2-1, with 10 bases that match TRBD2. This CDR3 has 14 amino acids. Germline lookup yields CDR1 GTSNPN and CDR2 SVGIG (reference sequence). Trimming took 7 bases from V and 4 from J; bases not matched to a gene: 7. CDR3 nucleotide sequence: TGTGCCTCGAAGCGGGGGGGCGAATACAATGAGCAGTTCTTC. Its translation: CASKRGGEYNEQFF.

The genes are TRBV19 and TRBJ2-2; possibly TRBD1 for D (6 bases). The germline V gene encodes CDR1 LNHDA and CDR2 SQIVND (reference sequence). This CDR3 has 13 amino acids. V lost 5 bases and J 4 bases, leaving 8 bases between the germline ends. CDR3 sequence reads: CASSPGATGELFF. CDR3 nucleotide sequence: TGTGCCAGTAGTCCAGGGGCCACCGGGGAGCTGTTTTTT.

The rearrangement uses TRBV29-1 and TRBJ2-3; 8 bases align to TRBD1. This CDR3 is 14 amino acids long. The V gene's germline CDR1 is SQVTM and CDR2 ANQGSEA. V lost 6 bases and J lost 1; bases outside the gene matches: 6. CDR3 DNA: TGCAGCGTCTCACAGGGGGAGGGCACAGATACGCAGTATTTT. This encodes CSVSQGEGTDTQYF.

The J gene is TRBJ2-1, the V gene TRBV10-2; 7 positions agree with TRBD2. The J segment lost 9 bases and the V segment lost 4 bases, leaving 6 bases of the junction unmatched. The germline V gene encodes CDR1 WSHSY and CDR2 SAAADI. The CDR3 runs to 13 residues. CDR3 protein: CASSAREEREQFF. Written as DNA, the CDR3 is TGCGCCAGCAGTGCTCGGGAGGAACGTGAGCAGTTCTTC.

The CDR3 is CASRPQGGIYGYTF. Here the CDR3 DNA reads TGTGCCAGCAGACCACAGGGGGGTATCTATGGCTACACCTTC. The V and J genes are TRBV5-8 and TRBJ1-2; the match to TRBD1 covers 8 bases. From germline, CDR1 is SGHTS and CDR2 YDEGEE. V lost 5 bases, J lost 4 bases, and 7 bases stayed unmatched. The CDR3 contains 14 residues.

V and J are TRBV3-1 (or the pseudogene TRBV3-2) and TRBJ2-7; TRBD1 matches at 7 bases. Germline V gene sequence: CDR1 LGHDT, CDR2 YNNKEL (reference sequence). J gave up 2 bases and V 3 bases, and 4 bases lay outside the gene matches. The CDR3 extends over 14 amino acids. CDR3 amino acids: CASSHRDRPYEQYF. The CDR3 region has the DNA TGTGCCAGCAGCCACAGGGACAGACCCTACGAGCAGTACTTC.

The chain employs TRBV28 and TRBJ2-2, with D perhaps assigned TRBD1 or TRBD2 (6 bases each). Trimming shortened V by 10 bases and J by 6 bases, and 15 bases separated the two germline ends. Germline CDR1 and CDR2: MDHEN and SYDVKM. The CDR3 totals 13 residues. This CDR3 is CAIQNRDSGELFF. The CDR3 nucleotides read TGTGCCATCCAAAACAGGGACTCCGGGGAGCTGTTTTTT.

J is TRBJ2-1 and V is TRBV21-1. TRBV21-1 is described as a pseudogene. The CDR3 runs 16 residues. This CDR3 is CASRQKLVNSYNEQFF. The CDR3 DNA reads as TGTGCCAGCAGGCAAAAGTTGGTTAACTCCTACAATGAGCAGTTCTTC.

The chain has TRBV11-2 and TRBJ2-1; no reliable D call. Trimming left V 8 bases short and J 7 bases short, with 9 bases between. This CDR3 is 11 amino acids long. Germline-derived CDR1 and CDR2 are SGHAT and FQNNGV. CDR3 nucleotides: TGTGCCAGCTGGGCAGAAAATGAGCAGTTCTTC. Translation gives CASWAENEQFF.

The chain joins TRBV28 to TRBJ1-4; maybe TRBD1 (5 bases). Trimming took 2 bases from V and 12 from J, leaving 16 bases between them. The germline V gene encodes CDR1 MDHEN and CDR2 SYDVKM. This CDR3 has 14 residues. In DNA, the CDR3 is TGTGCCAGCAGTTTAGGGAATGCCATGGGGGAACTGTTTTTT. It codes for CASSLGNAMGELFF.

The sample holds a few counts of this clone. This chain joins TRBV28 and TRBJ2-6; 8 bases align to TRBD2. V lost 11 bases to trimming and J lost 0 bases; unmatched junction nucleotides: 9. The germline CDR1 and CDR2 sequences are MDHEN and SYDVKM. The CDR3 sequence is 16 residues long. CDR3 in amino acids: CASSLRGGSGANVLTF. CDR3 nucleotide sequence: TGTGCCTCCTCGCTTCGGGGGGGCTCTGGGGCCAACGTCCTGACTTTC.

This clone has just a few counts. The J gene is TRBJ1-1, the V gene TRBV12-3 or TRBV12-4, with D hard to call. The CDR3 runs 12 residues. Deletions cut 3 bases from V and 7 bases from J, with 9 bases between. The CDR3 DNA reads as TGTGCCAGCAGTTTGGGGAGGAATGAAGCTTTCTTT. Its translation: CASSLGRNEAFF.

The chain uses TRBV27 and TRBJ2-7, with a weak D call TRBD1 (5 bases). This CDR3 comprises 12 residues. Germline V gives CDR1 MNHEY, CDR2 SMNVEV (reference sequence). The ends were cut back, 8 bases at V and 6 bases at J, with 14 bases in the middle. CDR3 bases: TGTGCCAGCGCTACGGCAGGGTTCGAGCAGTACTTC. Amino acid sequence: CASATAGFEQYF.

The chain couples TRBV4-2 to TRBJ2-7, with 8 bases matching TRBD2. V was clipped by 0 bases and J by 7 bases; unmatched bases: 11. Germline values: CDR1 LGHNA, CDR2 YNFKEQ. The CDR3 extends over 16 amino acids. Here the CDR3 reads CASSQEVAGGLREQYF. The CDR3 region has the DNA TGTGCCAGCAGCCAAGAGGTTGCGGGAGGTCTGAGGGAGCAGTACTTC.

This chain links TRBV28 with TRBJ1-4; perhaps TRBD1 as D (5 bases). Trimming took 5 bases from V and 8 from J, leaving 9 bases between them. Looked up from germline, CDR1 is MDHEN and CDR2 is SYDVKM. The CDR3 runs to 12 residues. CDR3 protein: CASSLRGEKLFF. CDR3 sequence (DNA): TGTGCCAGCAGTCTCCGGGGGGAAAAACTGTTTTTT.

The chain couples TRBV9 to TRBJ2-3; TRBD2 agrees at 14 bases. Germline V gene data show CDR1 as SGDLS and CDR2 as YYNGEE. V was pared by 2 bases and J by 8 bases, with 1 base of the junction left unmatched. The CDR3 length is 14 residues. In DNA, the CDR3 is TGTGCCAGCAGCGTGGGACTAGCGGGGGCTACGCAGTATTTT. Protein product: CASSVGLAGATQYF.

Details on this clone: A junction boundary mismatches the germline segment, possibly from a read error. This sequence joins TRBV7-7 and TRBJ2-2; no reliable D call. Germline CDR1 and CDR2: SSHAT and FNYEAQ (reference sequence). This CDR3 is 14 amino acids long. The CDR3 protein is CASSRDANTGELFF. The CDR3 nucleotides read TGTGCTAGCAGCCGAGATGCGAACACCGGGGAGCTGTTTTTT.

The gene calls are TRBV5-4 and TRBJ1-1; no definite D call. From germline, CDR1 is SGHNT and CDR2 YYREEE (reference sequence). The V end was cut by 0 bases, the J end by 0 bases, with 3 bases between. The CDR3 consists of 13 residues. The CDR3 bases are TGTGCCAGCAGCTTGGTACTGAACACTGAAGCTTTCTTT. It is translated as CASSLVLNTEAFF.

Here the CDR3 DNA reads TGTGCCAGCAGTGAAGCGCCTAGCGAGGGACAAGAGACCCAGTACTTC. Amino acids: CASSEAPSEGQETQYF. The J gene is TRBJ2-5, the V gene TRBV2, with D possibly TRBD2 on 6 matching bases. Germline V CDR1 and CDR2: SNHLY, FYNNEI. The ends were cut back, 0 bases at V and 2 bases at J, with 13 bases in the middle. The length of the CDR3 is 16 residues.

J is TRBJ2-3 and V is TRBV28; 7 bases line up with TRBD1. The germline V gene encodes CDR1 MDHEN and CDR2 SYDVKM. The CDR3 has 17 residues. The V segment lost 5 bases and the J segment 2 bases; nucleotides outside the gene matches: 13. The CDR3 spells CASSGRSTGVLTDTQYF. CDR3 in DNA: TGTGCCAGCAGTGGAAGAAGTACAGGGGTCCTCACAGATACGCAGTATTTT.

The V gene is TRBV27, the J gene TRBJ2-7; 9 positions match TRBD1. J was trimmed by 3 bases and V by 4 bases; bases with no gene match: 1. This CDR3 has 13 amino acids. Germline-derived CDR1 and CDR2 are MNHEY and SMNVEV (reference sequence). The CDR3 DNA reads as TGTGCCAGCAGTTGGACAGGGGACTACGAGCAGTACTTC. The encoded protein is CASSWTGDYEQYF.

The CDR3 reads CASSPRQINQPQHF. CDR3 sequence (DNA): TGTGCCAGCAGCCCAAGACAGATAAATCAGCCCCAGCATTTT. The chain has TRBV28 and TRBJ1-5; TRBD1 might be the D (5 bases). Germline values: CDR1 MDHEN, CDR2 SYDVKM. The CDR3 extends over 14 amino acids. V was clipped by 6 bases and J by 4 bases, with 13 bases between them.

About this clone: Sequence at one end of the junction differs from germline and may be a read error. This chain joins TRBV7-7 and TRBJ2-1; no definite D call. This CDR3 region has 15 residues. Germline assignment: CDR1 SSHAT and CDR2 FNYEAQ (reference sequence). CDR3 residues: CASSLGPGSYNEQFF. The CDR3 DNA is TGTGCTAGCAGCTTAGGTCCCGGCTCCTACAATGAGCAGTTCTTC.

The CDR3 region is CASSQASYEQYF. The CDR3 nucleotides read TGTGCCAGCAGCCAAGCTAGTTACGAGCAGTACTTC. The V and J genes are TRBV14 and TRBJ2-7; D call uncertain. CDR3 length equals 12 residues. V lost 1 base, J lost 4 bases, and 5 bases lay in between. Per germline, CDR1 SGHDN and CDR2 FVKESK.

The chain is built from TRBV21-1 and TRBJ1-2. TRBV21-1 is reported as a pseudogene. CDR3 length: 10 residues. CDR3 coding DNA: TGTGCCAGCAGCCTCCTGGGCTACACCTTC. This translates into CASSLLGYTF.